This T cell receptor beta chain was retrieved from a study of shared clonotypes between healthy human individuals. Per the germline V gene, CDR1 is MNHEY and CDR2 is SVGAGI. Trimming shortened V by 7 bases and J by 9 bases, and 13 bases separated the two germline ends. The CDR3 has 13 amino acids. In the sorted-subset replicate PCRs, approximately 200 ng DNA, 25,000 to 30,000 T cell genomes, was used. Clones were sequenced by immunoSEQ multiplex PCR, and TCRdb holds only the in-frame ones, with some missing. The top ten hold 0.13% of the sample, which has 2 million or so clones, 90% to 95% seen once.

The specimen sequenced was naive CD4+ T cells sorted from blood. Subset specified: CD45RA+ positively selected. This sequence joins TRBV6-5 and TRBJ1-6, with a weak D call TRBD1 (5 bases). This sequence was found in a man between 18 and 35 years old in good health. As DNA, the CDR3 is TGTGCCAGCAACCTACGACAGTTTTCACCCCTCCACTTT. Translated, it gives CASNLRQFSPLHF.